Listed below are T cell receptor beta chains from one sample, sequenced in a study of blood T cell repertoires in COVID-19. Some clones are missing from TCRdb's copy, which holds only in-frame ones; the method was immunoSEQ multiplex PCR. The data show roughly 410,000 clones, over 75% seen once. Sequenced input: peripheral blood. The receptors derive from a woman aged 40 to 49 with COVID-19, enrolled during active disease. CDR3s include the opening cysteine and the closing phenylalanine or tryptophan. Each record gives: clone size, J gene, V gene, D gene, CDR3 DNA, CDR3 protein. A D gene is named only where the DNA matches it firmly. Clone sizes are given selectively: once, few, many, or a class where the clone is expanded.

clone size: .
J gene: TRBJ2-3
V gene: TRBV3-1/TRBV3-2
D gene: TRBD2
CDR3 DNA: TGTGCCAGCAGCCAGACCGGGACTAGCGGGGGTATGACAGATACGCAGTATTTT
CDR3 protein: CASSQTGTSGGMTDTQYF

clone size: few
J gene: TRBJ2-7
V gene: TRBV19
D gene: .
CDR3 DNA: TGTGCCAGTAGTATACAAACAGGGACCTACGAGCAGTACTTC
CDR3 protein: CASSIQTGTYEQYF

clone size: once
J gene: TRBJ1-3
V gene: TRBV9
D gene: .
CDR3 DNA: TGTGCCAGCAGCCGCCGAGGTGCCACAGGGACTGGAAACACCATATATTTT
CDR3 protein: CASSRRGATGTGNTIYF

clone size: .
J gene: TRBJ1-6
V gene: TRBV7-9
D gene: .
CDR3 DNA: TGTGCCAGCAGCTTATCCCGGACAGCTAATAATTCACCCCTCCACTTT
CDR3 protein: CASSLSRTANNSPLHF

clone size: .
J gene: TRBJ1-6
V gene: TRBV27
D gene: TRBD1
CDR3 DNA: TGTGCCAGCAGTTTGGGGACAGGGACATATAATTCACCCCTCCACTTT
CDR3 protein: CASSLGTGTYNSPLHF

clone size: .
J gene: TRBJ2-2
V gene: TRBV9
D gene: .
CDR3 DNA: TGTGCCAGCAGCGCCCAGGCCTACACCGGGGAGCTGTTTTTT
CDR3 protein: CASSAQAYTGELFF

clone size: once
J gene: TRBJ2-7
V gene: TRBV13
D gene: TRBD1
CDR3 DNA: TGTGCCAGCAGCTTGTACAGGGGACGGGGCGAGCAGTACTTC
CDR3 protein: CASSLYRGRGEQYF

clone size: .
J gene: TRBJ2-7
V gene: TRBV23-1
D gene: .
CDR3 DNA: TGCGCCAGCAGTCCCCGAAAAAGGACAGACCAAAACGAGCAGTACTTC
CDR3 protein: CASSPRKRTDQNEQYF

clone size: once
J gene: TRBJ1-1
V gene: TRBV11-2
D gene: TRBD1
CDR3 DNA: TGTGCCAGCAGTCAAGACAGGGGGAGAGGAACCACTGAAGCTTTCTTT
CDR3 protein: CASSQDRGRGTTEAFF

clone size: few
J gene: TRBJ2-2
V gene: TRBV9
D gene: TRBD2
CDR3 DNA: TGTGCCAGCAGCGTACGCGGGGGGTTAGCCGGGGAGCTGTTTTTT
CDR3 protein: CASSVRGGLAGELFF

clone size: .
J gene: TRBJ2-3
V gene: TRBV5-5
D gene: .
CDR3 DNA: TGTGCCAGCAGGGTGATGGGGGCGAACACAGATACGCAGTATTTT
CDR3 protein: CASRVMGANTDTQYF

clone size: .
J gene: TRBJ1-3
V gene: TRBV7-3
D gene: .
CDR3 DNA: TGTGCCAGCAGCCCCGGTCCAGGGGTGAACACCATATATTTT
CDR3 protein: CASSPGPGVNTIYF

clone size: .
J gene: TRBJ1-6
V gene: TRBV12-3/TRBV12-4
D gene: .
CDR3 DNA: TGTGCCAGCAGTCCTTATGACAGTTCACCCCTCCACTTT
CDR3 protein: CASSPYDSSPLHF

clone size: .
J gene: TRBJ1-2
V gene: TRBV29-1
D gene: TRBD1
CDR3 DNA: TGCAGCGTTCTGGAGACAGGGAGGCTGGGTGGCTACACCTTC
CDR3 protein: CSVLETGRLGGYTF

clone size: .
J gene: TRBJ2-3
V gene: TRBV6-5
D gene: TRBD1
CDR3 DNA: TGTGCCAGCAGTTACTCGTCGGGACAGGCAGATACGCAGTATTTT
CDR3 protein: CASSYSSGQADTQYF

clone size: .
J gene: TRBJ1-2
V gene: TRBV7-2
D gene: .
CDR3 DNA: TGTGCCAGCACCGATGGGCAGGCCCATCACTATGGCTACACCTTC
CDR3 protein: CASTDGQAHHYGYTF

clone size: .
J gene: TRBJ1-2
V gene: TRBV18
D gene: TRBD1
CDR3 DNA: TGTGCCAGCTCACCTAATCGACAGGGGGTGGTAGGTGGCTACACCTTC
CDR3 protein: CASSPNRQGVVGGYTF

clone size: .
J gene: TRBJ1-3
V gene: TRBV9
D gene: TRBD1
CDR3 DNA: TGTGCCAGCAGCGTAGGGGCGCAGGGGACAGACTCTGGAAACACCATATATTTT
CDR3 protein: CASSVGAQGTDSGNTIYF

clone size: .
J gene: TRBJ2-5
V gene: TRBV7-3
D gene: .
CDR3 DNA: TGTGCCAGCAGCCGGGACACCCAAGAGACCCAGTACTTC
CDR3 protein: CASSRDTQETQYF

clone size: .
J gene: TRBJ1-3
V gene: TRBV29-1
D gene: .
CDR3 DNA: TGCAGCGCCCGCGGCTACAAGACAGGTGGGGACACCATATATTTT
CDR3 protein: CSARGYKTGGDTIYF

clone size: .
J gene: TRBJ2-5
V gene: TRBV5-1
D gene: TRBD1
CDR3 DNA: TGCGCCAGCAACTACAGGGGGCGCTGGGAGACCCAGTACTTC
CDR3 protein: CASNYRGRWETQYF

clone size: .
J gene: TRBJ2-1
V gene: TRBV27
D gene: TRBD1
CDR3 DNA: TGTGCCAGCAGTTTAGAGACAGGGGATATCGATGAGCAGTTCTTC
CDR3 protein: CASSLETGDIDEQFF

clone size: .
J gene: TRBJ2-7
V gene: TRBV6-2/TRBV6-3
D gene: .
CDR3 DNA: TGTGCCAGCAGTTACGATCACGGCGGGGATTCCTACGAGCAGTACTTC
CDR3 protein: CASSYDHGGDSYEQYF

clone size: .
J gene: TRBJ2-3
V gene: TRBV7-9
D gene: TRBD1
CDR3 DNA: TGTGCCAGCAGCTTAGAGTTAGGACAGGGGTATATGGATACGCAGTATTTT
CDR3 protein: CASSLELGQGYMDTQYF

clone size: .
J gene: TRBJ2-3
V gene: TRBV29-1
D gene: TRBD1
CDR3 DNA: TGCAGCGCCTTCGGACAGGGCGGCACAGATACGCAGTATTTT
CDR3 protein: CSAFGQGGTDTQYF

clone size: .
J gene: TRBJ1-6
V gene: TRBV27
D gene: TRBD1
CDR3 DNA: TGTGCCAGCCTCCTGTGGGACAGGGACCGCTACAGTAATTCACCCCTCCACTTT
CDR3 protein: CASLLWDRDRYSNSPLHF

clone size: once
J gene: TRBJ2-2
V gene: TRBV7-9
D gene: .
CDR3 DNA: TGTGCCAGCAGCCAACAGAGCACCGGGGAGCTGTTTTTT
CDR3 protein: CASSQQSTGELFF

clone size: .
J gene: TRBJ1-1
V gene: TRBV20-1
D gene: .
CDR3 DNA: TGCAGTGCTAGTAGGGACACGAACACTGAAGCTTTCTTT
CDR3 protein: CSASRDTNTEAFF

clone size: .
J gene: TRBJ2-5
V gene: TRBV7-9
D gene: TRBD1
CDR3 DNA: TGTGCCAGCAGCCTCCCCCCCCTGACAGGGTGGGAGACCCAGTACTTC
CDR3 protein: CASSLPPLTGWETQYF

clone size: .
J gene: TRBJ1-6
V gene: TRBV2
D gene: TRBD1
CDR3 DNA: TGTGCCAGCAGTGGGGACAGCGGTTCACCCCTCCACTTT
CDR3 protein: CASSGDSGSPLHF

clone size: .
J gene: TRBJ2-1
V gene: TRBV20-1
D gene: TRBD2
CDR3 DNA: TGCAGTGCTTACAATCTGGGACTACAGTTCTTC
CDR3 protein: CSAYNLGLQFF

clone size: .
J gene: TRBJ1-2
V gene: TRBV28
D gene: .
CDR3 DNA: TGTGCCAGCAGTTCCTCAACCTCCCAGTATGATGGCTACACCTTC
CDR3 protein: CASSSSTSQYDGYTF

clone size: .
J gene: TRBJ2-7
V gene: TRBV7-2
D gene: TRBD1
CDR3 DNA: TGTGCCAGCAGCTTAGGGACAGGGGGCTACTACGAGCAGTACTTC
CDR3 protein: CASSLGTGGYYEQYF

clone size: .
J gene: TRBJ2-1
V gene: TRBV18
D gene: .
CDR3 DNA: TGTGCCAGCTCGCCCCCCCTGACAGGTTATGAGCAGTTCTTC
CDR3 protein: CASSPPLTGYEQFF

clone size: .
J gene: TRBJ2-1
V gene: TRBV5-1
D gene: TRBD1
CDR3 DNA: TGCGCCAGCAGCTTGGTGACAGGGGCGGATGAGCAGTTCTTC
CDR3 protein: CASSLVTGADEQFF

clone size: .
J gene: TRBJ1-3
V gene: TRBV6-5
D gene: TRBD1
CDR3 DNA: TGTGCCAGCAGTTACGGTCAGGGGGGCTCTGGAAACACCATATATTTT
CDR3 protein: CASSYGQGGSGNTIYF

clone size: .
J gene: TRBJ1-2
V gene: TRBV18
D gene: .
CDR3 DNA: TGTGCCAGCTCACCCGCAGGCTACTATGGCTACACCTTC
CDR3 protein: CASSPAGYYGYTF

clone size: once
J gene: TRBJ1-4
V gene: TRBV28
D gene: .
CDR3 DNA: TGTGCCGCCAGGGTGTCGACGAATGAAAAACTGTTTTTT
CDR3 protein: CAARVSTNEKLFF

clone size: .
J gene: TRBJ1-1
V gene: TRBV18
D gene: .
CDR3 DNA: TGTGCCAGCTCACCCTTTGACAGTATGAACACTGAAGCTTTCTTT
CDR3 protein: CASSPFDSMNTEAFF

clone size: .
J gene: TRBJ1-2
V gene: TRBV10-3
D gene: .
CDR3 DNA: TGTGCCATCAGTGAGTCGACCCTTTGGAGACCCGCTAACTATGGCTACACCTTC
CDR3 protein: CAISESTLWRPANYGYTF

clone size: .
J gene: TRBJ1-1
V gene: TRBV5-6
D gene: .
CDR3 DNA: TGTGCCAGCAGCTCAATCCGGGACACGGGAGAAGCTTTCTTT
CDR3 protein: CASSSIRDTGEAFF

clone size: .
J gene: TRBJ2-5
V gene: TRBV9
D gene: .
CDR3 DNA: TGTGCCAGCAGCGTAGGTGCTTCGAGACAGTACCAAGAGACCCAGTACTTC
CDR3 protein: CASSVGASRQYQETQYF

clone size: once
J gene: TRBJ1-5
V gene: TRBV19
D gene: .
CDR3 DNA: TGTGCCAGTAGTATACCGGAAGCAGGAAGGAATCAGCCCCAGCATTTT
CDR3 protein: CASSIPEAGRNQPQHF

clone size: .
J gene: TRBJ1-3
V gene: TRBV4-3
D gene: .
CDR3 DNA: TGCGCCAGCAGCCAAGCGTCAGGATCCGGAAACACCATATATTTT
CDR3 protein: CASSQASGSGNTIYF

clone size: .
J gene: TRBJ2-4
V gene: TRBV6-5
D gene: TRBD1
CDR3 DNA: TGTGCCAGCGCCCCCGGGACAGGGCTAAACATTCAGTACTTC
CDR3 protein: CASAPGTGLNIQYF

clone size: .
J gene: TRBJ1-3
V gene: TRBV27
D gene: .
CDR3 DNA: TGTGCCAGCAGTTTATCGTGGAGAGCAGGAAACACCATATATTTT
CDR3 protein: CASSLSWRAGNTIYF

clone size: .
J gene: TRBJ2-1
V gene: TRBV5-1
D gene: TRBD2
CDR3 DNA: TGCGCCAGCAGCTTCGGGCTAGCGGGGGCCGCCGATAGAAATGAGCAGTTCTTC
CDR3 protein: CASSFGLAGAADRNEQFF

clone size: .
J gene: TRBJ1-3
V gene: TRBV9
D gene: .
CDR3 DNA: TGTGCCAGCAGCAGACAGGCGCATGCAATCCCCTCTGGAAACACCATATATTTT
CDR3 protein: CASSRQAHAIPSGNTIYF

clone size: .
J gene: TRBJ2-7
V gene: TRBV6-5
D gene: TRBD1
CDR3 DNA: TGTGCCAGCAGTTCCCTGACAGGGCCGTACGAGCAGTACTTC
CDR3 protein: CASSSLTGPYEQYF